Sequencing of this T cell receptor (beta chain) was carried out in a study of CD8+CD57+ T cells in acquired aplastic anemia. The wider study: Quantities of DNA derived from sorted CD4+ and CD8+ cells averaged about 3.2 ug.

CDR3 and TCR beta VDJ profiling relied on genomic DNA as the template. In TCRdb, the reads were re-called with MiXCR into one record per CDR3 protein. Of some 180,000 distinct CDR3 sequences in the sample, roughly 50% were seen once. The CDR3 loop spans 15 amino acids. V was pared by 1 base and J by 0 bases, with 9 bases between. In germline, CDR1 is LNHDA, CDR2 SQIVND (reference sequence). The patients chosen for sequencing had shown expansion of CD8+CD57+ cells (detected by flow cytometry). The patients, all of them, had severe acquired aplastic anemia. The sample taken for sequencing was sorted CD4+, CD8+, or CD8+CD57+ T cells (not recorded which) from PBMCs. The clonotype was recovered from a human donor with aplastic anemia. The V call is TRBV19, the J call TRBJ1-1; a possible D gene is TRBD1 (5 bases). The CDR3 sequence: CASSIVGAMNTEAFF. The DNA of the CDR3 is TGTGCCAGTAGTATAGTCGGGGCGATGAACACTGAAGCTTTCTTT. Filled out from reference TRBV19 and TRBJ1-1, the complete variable domain reads DGGITQSPKYLFRKEGQNVTLSCEQNLNHDAMYWYRQDPGQGLRLIYYSQIVNDFQKGDIAEGYSVSREKKESFPLTVTSAQKNPTAFYLCASSIVGAMNTEAFFGQGTRLTVV.